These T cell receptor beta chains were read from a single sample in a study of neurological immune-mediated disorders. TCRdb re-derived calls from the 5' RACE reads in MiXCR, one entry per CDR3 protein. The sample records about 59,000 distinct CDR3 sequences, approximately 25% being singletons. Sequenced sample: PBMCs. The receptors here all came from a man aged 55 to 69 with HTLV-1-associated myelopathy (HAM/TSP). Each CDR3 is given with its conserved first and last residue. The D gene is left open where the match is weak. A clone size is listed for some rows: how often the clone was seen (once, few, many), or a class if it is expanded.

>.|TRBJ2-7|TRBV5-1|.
CASSLAGYYEQYF
TGCGCCAGCAGCTTGGCCGGGTACTACGAGCAGTACTTC
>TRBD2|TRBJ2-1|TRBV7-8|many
CASSLRLAGGMAYNEQFF
TGTGCCAGCAGCTTACGGCTAGCGGGAGGGATGGCCTACAATGAGCAGTTCTTC
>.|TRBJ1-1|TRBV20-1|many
CSAAWEGTATTEAFF
TGCAGTGCCGCGTGGGAGGGAACAGCCACCACTGAAGCTTTCTTT
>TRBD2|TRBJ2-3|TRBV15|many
CATSRDRGGRSGSTDTQYF
TGTGCCACCAGCAGAGATCGTGGCGGGAGAAGTGGCAGCACAGATACGCAGTATTTT
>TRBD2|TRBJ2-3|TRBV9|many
CASSTGLAGPTSADTQYF
TGTGCCAGCAGCACGGGACTAGCGGGACCGACATCTGCAGATACGCAGTATTTT
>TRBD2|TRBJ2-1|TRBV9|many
CASSAGLVNPREQFF
TGTGCCAGCAGCGCCGGACTAGTTAATCCACGGGAGCAGTTCTTC
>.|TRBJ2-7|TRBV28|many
CASSLQQGEQYF
TGTGCCAGCAGTTTGCAACAGGGTGAGCAGTACTTC
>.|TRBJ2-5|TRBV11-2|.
CASSSIPQRAETQYF
TGTGCCAGCAGCTCGATCCCCCAGAGGGCAGAGACCCAGTACTTC
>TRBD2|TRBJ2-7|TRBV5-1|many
CASSWVTSGTYEQYF
TGCGCCAGCAGCTGGGTTACTAGCGGGACCTACGAGCAGTACTTC
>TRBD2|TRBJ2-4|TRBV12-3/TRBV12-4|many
CVGKTGRGGRAAKNIQYF
TGTGTGGGGAAAACGGGACGTGGCGGGAGGGCTGCCAAAAACATTCAGTACTTC
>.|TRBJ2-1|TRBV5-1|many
CASSLGTGTYNEQFF
TGCGCCAGCAGCTTGGGGACGGGAACCTACAATGAGCAGTTCTTC
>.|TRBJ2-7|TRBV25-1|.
CASSTGTYEQYF
TGTGCCAGCAGTACAGGGACCTACGAGCAGTACTTC
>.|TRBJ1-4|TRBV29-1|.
CSVLNEKLFF
TGCAGCGTCCTTAATGAAAAACTGTTTTTT
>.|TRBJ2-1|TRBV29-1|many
CSVGPGTPLEQFF
TGCAGCGTCGGTCCGGGAACACCGCTTGAGCAGTTCTTC
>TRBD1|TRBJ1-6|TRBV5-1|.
CASRMDRVDSPLHF
TGCGCCAGCAGGATGGACAGGGTGGACTCACCCCTCCACTTT
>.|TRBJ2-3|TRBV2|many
CASRGVLLHTDTQYF
TGTGCCAGCAGGGGAGTTTTACTACACACAGATACGCAGTATTTT